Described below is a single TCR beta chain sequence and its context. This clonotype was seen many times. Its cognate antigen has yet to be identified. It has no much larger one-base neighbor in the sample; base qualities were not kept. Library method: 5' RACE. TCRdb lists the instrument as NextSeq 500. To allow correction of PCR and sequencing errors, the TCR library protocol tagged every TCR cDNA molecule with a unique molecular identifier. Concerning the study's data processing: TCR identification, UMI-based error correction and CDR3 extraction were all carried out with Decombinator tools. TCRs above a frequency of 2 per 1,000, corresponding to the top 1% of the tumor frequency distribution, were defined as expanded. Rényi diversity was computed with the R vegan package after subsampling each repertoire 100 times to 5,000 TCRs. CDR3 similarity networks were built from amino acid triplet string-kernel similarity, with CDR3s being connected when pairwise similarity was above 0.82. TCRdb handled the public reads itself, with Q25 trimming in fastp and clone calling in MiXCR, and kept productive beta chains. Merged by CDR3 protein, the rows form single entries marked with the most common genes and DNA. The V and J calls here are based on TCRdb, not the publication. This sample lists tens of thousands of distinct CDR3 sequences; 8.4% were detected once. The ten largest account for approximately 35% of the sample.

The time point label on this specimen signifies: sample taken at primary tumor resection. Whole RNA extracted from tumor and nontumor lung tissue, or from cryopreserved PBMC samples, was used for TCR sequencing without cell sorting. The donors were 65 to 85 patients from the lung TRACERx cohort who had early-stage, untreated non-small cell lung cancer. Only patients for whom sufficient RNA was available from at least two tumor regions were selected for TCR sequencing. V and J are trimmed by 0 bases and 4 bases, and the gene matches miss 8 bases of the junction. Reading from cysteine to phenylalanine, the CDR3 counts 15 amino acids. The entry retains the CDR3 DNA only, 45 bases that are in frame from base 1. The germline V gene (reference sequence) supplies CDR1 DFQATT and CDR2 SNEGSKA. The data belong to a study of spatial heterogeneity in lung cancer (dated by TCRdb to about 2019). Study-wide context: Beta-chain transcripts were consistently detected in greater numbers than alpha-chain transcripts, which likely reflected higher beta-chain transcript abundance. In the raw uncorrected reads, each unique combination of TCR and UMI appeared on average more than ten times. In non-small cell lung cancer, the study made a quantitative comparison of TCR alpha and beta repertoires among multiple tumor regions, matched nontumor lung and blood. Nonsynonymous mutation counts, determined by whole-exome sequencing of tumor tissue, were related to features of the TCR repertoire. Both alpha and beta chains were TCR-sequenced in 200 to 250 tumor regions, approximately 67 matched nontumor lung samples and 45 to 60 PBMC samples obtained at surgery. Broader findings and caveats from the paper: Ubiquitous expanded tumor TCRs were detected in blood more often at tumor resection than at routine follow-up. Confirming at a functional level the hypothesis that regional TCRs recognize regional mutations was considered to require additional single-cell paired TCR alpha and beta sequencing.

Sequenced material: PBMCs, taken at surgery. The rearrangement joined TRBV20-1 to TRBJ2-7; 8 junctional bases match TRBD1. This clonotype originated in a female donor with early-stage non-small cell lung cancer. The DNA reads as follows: TGCAGTGCTAGAGAAGACAGGGGCGCCCATTACGAGCAGTACTTC. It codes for CSAREDRGAHYEQYF.